This T cell receptor (beta chain) was obtained from a study of cytomegalovirus exposure and HLA in healthy donors. Study-level findings and limits: Most TCR beta V segments were productive about 87% or about 30% of the time in an earlier analysis.

The CDR3 spans 13 residues. V was shortened by 10 bases and J by 0 bases, with 10 bases between the two germline ends. CDR1 is MNHEY, CDR2 SVGAGI, per germline. The PCR was carried out with 60 Vbeta primers and 13 Jbeta primers. Profiled with immunoSEQ multiplex PCR; TCRdb holds only in-frame clones, not every one. Among tens of thousands of clones listed, roughly 78% were seen once. This clone was observed a handful of times. As yet, its antigen is unknown. The V and J genes are TRBV6-5 and TRBJ1-5, with D hard to call. This TCR was sampled from a woman in her thirties or forties in good health and CMV-seropositive. Sequencing was performed on PBMCs. CDR3: CAIGPYSNQPQHF. CDR3 sequence (DNA): TGTGCCATTGGGCCTTATAGCAATCAGCCCCAGCATTTT.